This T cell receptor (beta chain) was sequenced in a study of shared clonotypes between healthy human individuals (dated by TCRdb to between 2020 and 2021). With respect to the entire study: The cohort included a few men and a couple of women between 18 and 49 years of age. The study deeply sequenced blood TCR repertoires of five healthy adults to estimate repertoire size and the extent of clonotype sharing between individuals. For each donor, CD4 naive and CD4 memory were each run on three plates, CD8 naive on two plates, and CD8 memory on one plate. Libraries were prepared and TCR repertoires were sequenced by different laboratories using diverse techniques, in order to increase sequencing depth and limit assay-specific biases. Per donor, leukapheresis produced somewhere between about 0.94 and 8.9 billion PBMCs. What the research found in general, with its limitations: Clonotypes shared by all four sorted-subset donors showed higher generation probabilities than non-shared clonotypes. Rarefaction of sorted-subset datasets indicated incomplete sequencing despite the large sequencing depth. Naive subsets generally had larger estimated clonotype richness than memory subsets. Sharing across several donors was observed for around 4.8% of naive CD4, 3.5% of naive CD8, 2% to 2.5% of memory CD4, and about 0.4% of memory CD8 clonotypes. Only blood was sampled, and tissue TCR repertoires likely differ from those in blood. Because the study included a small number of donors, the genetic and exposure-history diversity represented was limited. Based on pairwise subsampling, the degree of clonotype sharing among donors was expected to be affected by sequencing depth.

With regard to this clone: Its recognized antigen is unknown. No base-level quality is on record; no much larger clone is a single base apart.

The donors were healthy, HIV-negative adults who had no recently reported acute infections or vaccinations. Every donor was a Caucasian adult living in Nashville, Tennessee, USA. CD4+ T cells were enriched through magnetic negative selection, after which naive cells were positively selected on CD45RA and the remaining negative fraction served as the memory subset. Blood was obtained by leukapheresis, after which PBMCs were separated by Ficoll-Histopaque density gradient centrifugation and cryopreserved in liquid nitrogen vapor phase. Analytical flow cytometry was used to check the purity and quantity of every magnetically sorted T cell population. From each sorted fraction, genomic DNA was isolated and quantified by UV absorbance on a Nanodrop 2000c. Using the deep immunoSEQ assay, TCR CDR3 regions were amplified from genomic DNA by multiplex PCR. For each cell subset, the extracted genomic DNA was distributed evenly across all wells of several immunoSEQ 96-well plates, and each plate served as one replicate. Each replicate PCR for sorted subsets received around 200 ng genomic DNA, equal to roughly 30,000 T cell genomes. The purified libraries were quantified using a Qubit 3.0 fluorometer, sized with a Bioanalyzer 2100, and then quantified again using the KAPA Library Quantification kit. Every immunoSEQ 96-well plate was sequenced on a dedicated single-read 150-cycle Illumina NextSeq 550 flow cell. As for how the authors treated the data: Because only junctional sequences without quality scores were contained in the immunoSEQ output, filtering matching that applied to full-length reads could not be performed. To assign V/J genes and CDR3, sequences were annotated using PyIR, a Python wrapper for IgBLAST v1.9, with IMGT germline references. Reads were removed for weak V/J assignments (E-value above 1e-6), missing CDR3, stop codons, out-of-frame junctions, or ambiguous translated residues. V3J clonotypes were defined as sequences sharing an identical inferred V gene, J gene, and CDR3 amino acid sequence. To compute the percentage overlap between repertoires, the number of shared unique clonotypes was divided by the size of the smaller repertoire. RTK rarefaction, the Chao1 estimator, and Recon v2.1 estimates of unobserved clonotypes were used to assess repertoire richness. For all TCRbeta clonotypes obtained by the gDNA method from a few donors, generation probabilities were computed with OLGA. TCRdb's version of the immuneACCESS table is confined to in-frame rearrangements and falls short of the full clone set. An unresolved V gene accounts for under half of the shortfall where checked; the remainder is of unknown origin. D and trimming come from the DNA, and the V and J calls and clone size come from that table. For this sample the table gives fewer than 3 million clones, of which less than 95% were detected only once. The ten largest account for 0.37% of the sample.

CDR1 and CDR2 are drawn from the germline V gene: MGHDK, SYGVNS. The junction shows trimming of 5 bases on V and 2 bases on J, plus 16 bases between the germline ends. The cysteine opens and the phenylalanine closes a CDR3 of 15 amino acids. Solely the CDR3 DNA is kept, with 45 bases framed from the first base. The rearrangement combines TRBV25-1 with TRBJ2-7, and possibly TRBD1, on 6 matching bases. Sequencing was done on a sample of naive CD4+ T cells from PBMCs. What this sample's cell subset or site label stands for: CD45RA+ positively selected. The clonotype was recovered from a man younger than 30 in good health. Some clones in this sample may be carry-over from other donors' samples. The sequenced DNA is TGTGCCAGCAGTCAACTTGAGGCAGGGGCCTACGAGCAGTACTTC. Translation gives CASSQLEAGAYEQYF.